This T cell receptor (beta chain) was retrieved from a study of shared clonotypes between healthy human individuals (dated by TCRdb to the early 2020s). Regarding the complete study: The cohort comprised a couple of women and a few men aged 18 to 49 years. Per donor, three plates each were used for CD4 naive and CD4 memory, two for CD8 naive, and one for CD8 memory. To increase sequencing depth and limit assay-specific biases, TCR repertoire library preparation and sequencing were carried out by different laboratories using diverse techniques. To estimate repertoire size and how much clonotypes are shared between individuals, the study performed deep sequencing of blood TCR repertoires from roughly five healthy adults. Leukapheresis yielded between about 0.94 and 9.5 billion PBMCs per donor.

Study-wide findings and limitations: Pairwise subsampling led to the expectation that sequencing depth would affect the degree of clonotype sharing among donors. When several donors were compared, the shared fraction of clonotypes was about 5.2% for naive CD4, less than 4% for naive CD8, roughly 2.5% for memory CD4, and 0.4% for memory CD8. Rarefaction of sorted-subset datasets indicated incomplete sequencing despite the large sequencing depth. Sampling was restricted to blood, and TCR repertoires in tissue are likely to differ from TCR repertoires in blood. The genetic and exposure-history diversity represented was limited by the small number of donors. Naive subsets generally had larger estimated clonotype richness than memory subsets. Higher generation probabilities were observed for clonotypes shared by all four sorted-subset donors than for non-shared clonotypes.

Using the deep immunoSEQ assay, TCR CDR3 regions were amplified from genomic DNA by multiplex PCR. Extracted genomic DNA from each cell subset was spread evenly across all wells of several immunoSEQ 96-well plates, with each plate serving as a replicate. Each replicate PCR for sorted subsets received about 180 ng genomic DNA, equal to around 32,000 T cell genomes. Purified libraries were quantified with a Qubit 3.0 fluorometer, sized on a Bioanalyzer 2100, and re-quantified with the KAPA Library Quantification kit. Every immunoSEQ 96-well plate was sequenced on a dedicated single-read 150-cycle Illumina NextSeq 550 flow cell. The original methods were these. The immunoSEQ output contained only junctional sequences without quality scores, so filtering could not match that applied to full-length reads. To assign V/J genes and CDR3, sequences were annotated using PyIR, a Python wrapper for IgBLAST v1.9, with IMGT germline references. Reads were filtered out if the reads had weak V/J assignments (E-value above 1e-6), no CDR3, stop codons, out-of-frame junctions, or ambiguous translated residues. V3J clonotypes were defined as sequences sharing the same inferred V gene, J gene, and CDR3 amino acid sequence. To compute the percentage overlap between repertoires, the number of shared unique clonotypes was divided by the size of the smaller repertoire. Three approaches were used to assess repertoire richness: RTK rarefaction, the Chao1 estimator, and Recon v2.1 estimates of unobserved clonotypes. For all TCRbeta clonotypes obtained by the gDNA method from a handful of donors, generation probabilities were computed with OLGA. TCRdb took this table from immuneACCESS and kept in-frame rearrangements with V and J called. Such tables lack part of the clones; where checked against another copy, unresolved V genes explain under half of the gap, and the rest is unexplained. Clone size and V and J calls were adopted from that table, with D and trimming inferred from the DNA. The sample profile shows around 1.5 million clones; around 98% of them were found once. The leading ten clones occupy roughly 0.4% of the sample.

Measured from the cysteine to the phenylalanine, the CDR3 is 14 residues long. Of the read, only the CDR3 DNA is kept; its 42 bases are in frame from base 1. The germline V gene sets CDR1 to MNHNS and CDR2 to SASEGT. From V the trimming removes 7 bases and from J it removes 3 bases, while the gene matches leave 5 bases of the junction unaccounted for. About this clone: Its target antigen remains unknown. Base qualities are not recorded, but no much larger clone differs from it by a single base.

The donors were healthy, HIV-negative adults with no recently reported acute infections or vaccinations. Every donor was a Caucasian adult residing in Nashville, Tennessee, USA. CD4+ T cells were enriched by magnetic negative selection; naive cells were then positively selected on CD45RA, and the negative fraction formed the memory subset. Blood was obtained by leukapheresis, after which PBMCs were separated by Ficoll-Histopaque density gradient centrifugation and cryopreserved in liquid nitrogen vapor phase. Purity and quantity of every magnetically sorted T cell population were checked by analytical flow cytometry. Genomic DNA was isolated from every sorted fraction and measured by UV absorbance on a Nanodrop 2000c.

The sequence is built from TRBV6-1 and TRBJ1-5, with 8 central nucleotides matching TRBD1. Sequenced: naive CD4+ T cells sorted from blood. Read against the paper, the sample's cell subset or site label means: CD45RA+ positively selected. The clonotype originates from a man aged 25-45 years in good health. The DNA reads TGTGCCAGCATTCGGGACAGGAACAATCAGCCCCAGCATTTT. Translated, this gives CASIRDRNNQPQHF.